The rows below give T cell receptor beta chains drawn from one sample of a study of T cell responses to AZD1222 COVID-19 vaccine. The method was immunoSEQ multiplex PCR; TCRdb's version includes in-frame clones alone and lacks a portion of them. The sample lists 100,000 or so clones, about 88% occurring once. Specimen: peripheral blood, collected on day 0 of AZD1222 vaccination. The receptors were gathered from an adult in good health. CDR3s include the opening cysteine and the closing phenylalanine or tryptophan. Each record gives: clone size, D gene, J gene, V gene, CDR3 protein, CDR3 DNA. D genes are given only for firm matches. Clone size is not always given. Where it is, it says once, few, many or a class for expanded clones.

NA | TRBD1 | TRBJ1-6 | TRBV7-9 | CASSPPGQGNSPLHF | TGTGCCAGCAGCCCCCCGGGACAGGGAAATTCACCCCTCCACTTT
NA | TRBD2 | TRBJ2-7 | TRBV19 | CASTRQFSGSGGYEQYF | TGTGCCAGTACCCGACAGTTCAGCGGGAGTGGTGGGTACGAGCAGTACTTC
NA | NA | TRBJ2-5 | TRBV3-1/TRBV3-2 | CASTPPGPQETQYF | TGTGCCAGCACGCCGCCGGGACCTCAAGAGACCCAGTACTTC
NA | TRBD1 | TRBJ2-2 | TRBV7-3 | CASSVNRGHTGELFF | TGTGCCAGCAGCGTAAACAGGGGGCATACCGGGGAGCTGTTTTTT
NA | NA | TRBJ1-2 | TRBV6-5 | CASSYSGRDGYTF | TGTGCCAGCAGTTACTCAGGCAGGGACGGCTACACCTTC
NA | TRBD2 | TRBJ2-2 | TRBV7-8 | CASSLAHPGRVAGELFF | TGTGCCAGCAGCTTAGCGCACCCGGGGAGGGTCGCCGGGGAGCTGTTTTTT
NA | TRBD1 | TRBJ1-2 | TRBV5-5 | CASSFRDRGRGYTF | TGTGCCAGCAGCTTCCGGGACAGGGGGCGCGGCTACACCTTC
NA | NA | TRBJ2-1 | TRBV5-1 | CASREGSNEQFF | TGCGCCAGCAGGGAGGGTTCCAATGAGCAGTTCTTC
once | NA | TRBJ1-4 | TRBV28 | CASTRAGEGEKLFF | TGTGCCAGCACCCGGGCAGGGGAGGGTGAAAAACTGTTTTTT
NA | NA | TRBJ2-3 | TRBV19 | CASSAPGDTQYF | TGTGCCAGTAGTGCCCCGGGAGATACGCAGTATTTT
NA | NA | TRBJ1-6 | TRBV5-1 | CASSLEVGDSPLHF | TGCGCCAGCAGCTTGGAAGTCGGGGATTCACCCCTCCACTTT